A single sample gave rise to the 18 T cell receptor beta chains below, sequenced in a study of lymphopenia after photon versus proton radiotherapy. Assay: immunoSEQ multiplex PCR; the TCRdb copy retains only in-frame clones and omits some. The sample contains about 39,000 clones, around 90% of which appear only once. The source material was peripheral blood, sampled from a patient treated with photon-based radiotherapy. All receptors come from a man in his 60s with cholangiocarcinoma.

The chain uses TRBV23-1 and TRBJ1-4; weak D call: TRBD1 (5 bases). TRBV23-1 has ORF status, its function being uncertain. V shed 5 bases and J shed 13 bases, with 14 bases lying between them. The CDR3 has 12 residues. CDR3 in amino acids: CASSVGGERLFF. In nucleotides, the CDR3 is TGCGCCAGCAGTGTGGGGGGTGAGAGACTGTTTTTT.

The chain links TRBV7-8 to TRBJ1-1; 10 nucleotides align to TRBD1. With 1 base clipped from V and 11 bases from J, the junction kept 10 bases outside the gene matches. Germline V lookup: CDR1 SGHVS, CDR2 FQNEAQ. This CDR3 is 15 amino acids long. The CDR3 spells CASSLDGQGVSPAFF. In DNA, the CDR3 is TGTGCCAGCAGCTTAGACGGACAGGGGGTCAGTCCGGCTTTCTTT. Together with reference TRBV7-8 and TRBJ1-1, the CDR3 gives the full variable domain: GAGVSQSPRYKVAKRGQDVALRCDPISGHVSLFWYQQALGQGPEFLTYFQNEAQLDKSGLPSDRFFAERPEGSVSTLKIQRTQQEDSAVYLCASSLDGQGVSPAFFGQGTRLTVV.

The chain joins TRBV25-1 to TRBJ1-6; D possibly corresponds to TRBD1 (5 bases). CDR3 length: 13 residues. CDR1 and CDR2 from the germline V gene are MGHDK and SYGVNS. The ends were cut back, 6 bases at V and 5 bases at J, with 8 bases in the middle. The DNA of the CDR3 is TGTGCCAGCAGAGGACAACATAATTCACCCCTCCACTTT. Translation gives CASRGQHNSPLHF.

V gene TRBV5-1 combines with J gene TRBJ2-7, with a possible D match to TRBD1 (6 bases). This CDR3 is 14 amino acids long. CDR1 and CDR2 (germline): SGHRS, YFSETQ. Trimming stripped 4 bases from V and 6 bases from J, with 17 bases between. The CDR3 DNA is TGCGCCAGCAGCCAGGGGATTAGAGGGGCCGAGCAGTACTTC. This sequence encodes CASSQGIRGAEQYF.

The chain recombines TRBV11-3 with TRBJ2-3; 7 nucleotides line up with TRBD1. After removal of 5 bases from V and 0 bases from J, the junction contained 5 bases not matched to a gene. This CDR3 is 15 amino acids long. Germline CDR1 and CDR2: SGHNT and YENEEA. CDR3 nucleotides: TGTGCCAGCAGCCAACAGGGACAGAGCACAGATACGCAGTATTTT. Translated: CASSQQGQSTDTQYF.

V gene TRBV10-3 combines with J gene TRBJ2-3; maybe TRBD1 (5 bases). The CDR3 runs 14 residues. Trimming stripped 7 bases from V and 0 bases from J, with 11 bases between. Germline assignment: CDR1 ENHRY and CDR2 SYGVKD. The CDR3 sequence: CAIKDTASTDTQYF. Written as DNA, the CDR3 is TGTGCCATCAAGGACACAGCTAGCACAGATACGCAGTATTTT.

The chain combines TRBV27 with TRBJ2-2; 10 bases fit TRBD2. Germline values: CDR1 MNHEY, CDR2 SMNVEV (reference sequence). The CDR3 consists of 13 residues. The ends lost 5 bases at V and 8 bases at J; junction bases unmatched: 2. CDR3 region: CASSISGRGELFF. The DNA of the CDR3 is TGTGCCAGCAGTATTAGCGGGAGGGGGGAGCTGTTTTTT.

As DNA, the CDR3 is TGTGCCAGCAGCTTGGATGCGAGAACAAATTCACCCCTCCACTTT. This encodes CASSLDARTNSPLHF. The chain has TRBV5-6 and TRBJ1-6; D is ambiguous. V lost 0 bases, J lost 7 bases, and 11 bases lay in between. The CDR3 sequence is 15 residues long. Germline CDR1 SGHDT, CDR2 YYEEEE.

The V and J genes are TRBV14 and TRBJ1-1; D ambiguous. Germline V gene data show CDR1 as SGHDN and CDR2 as FVKESK. This CDR3 comprises 15 residues. V was cut by 2 bases and J by 0 bases, with 10 bases left in between. The CDR3 loop reads CASSQLEGMNTEAFF. The CDR3 nucleotides are TGTGCCAGCAGCCAACTAGAGGGAATGAACACTGAAGCTTTCTTT. Together with reference TRBV14 and TRBJ1-1, the CDR3 gives the full variable domain: EAGVTQFPSHSVIEKGQTVTLRCDPISGHDNLYWYRRVMGKEIKFLLHFVKESKQDESGMPNNRFLAERTGGTYSTLKVQPAELEDSGVYFCASSQLEGMNTEAFFGQGTRLTVV.

This sequence joins TRBV10-3 and TRBJ2-1; TRBD1 matches 7 bases. Germline values: CDR1 ENHRY, CDR2 SYGVKD. The CDR3 loop spans 13 amino acids. V shed 5 bases and J 2 bases; nucleotides not matched to a gene: 0. Written as DNA, the CDR3 is TGTGCCATCAGTACAGGGGCCTACAATGAGCAGTTCTTC. Translated, it gives CAISTGAYNEQFF.

This clone was seen a few times. V usage is TRBV4-1 and J usage is TRBJ2-7, with TRBD2 as a possible D gene (5 bases). The CDR3 loop spans 15 amino acids. The V end was cut by 0 bases, the J end by 2 bases, with 11 bases between. The germline CDR1 and CDR2 sequences are MGHRA and YSYEKL. CDR3: CASSQDPGLPYEQYF. CDR3 nucleotides: TGCGCCAGCAGCCAAGACCCGGGGTTGCCCTACGAGCAGTACTTC.

The chain couples TRBV15 to TRBJ2-2; TRBD1 matches 11 bases. The CDR3 is 17 amino acids. The V gene's germline CDR1 is LNHNV and CDR2 YYDKDF (reference sequence). V shed 4 bases and J 3 bases; nucleotides not matched to a gene: 7. CDR3 DNA: TGTGCCACCAGCACCGGACAGGGGGCTCCGGACACCGGGGAGCTGTTTTTT. Its protein product is CATSTGQGAPDTGELFF.

This chain connects TRBV5-1 to TRBJ2-2; 12 bases align to TRBD1. V shed 2 bases and J 5 bases; nucleotides not matched to a gene: 10. In germline, CDR1 is SGHRS, CDR2 YFSETQ. The length of the CDR3 is 18 residues. The CDR3 bases are TGCGCCAGCAGCTTTTTTACCGGGACAGGGGGCAGGACCGGGGAGCTGTTTTTT. Amino acids: CASSFFTGTGGRTGELFF.

V is TRBV6-5 and J is TRBJ2-1; possibly TRBD2 for D (5 bases). This CDR3 comprises 16 residues. Trimming removed 0 bases at V and 10 bases at J, with 19 bases between. Germline CDR1 reads MNHEY; CDR2 reads SVGAGI. CDR3 nucleotides: TGTGCCAGCAGTTACTCGAGGCGGGCAGGCTCGGGGGAGCAGTTCTTC. Protein: CASSYSRRAGSGEQFF.

The chain carries TRBV28 and TRBJ2-3; D not resolved. Germline CDR1 and CDR2: MDHEN and SYDVKM. The V end was cut by 4 bases, the J end by 2 bases, with 10 bases between. The CDR3 covers 14 residues. CDR3 amino acids: CASSSTMPTDTQYF. The CDR3 nucleotides are TGTGCCAGCAGTTCGACGATGCCCACAGATACGCAGTATTTT.

The V call is TRBV25-1, the J call TRBJ1-1; D gene uncertain. CDR1 is MGHDK and CDR2 is SYGVNS in the germline V gene. This CDR3 is 15 amino acids long. V lost 4 bases, J lost 2 bases, and 14 bases lay in between. The CDR3 is CASSGPRWGNTEAFF. CDR3 coding DNA: TGTGCCAGCAGTGGACCACGTTGGGGTAACACTGAAGCTTTCTTT.

The CDR3 is CASSRDINYGYTF. CDR3 DNA: TGTGCCAGCTCCAGGGACATTAACTATGGCTACACCTTC. V gene TRBV27 combines with J gene TRBJ1-2, with a tentative D call TRBD1 (6 bases). The V end lost 8 bases, the J end lost 1 base, and 11 bases lay between the germline ends. The CDR3 covers 13 residues. CDR1 MNHEY and CDR2 SMNVEV come from the germline V gene (reference sequence).

The chain is built from TRBV25-1 and TRBJ2-1; D assignment may be TRBD1 or TRBD2 (5 bases each). There are 15 residues in the CDR3. Germline values: CDR1 MGHDK, CDR2 SYGVNS. Trimming removed 5 bases from V and 5 bases from J, with 16 bases in between. CDR3 nucleotides: TGTGCCAGCAGTAAACCGGGACGGTCTAACAATGAGCAGTTCTTC. Translating gives CASSKPGRSNNEQFF.